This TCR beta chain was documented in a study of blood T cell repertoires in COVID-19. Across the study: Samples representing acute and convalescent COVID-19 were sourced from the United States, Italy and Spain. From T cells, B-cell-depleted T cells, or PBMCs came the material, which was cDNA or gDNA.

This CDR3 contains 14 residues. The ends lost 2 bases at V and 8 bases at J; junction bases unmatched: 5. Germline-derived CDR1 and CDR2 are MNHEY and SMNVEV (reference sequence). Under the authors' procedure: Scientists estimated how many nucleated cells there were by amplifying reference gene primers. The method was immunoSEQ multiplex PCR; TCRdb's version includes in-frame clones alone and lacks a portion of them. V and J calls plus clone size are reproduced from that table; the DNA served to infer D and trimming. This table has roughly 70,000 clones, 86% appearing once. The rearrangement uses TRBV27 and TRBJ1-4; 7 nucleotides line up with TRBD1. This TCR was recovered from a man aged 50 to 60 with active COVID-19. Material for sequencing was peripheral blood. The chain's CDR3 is CASSLDRAPEKLFF. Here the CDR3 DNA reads TGTGCCAGCAGTTTAGACAGGGCTCCCGAAAAACTGTTTTTT.